This TCR beta chain was captured by sequencing in a study of cytomegalovirus exposure and HLA in healthy donors. Germline V gene sequence: CDR1 MNHEY, CDR2 SVGAGI. CDR3 length: 15 residues. The V and J ends lost 6 bases and 1 base respectively, with 14 bases between them. This clone was detected only a few times. Primers for the PCR totalled 60 Vbeta and 13 Jbeta. Data came from immunoSEQ multiplex PCR; TCRdb stores just in-frame clones and leaves some out. The sample includes tens of thousands of clones, around 80% seen only once; the top ten take roughly 2%. The sample taken for sequencing was PBMCs. The TCR comes from a man aged 18 to 30 in good health and CMV-seronegative. The chain couples TRBV6-5 to TRBJ2-3; D is ambiguous. CDR3 loop: CASSLLPPRTDTQYF. The CDR3 DNA sequence: TGTGCCAGCAGCCTACTCCCTCCTCGCACAGATACGCAGTATTTT.